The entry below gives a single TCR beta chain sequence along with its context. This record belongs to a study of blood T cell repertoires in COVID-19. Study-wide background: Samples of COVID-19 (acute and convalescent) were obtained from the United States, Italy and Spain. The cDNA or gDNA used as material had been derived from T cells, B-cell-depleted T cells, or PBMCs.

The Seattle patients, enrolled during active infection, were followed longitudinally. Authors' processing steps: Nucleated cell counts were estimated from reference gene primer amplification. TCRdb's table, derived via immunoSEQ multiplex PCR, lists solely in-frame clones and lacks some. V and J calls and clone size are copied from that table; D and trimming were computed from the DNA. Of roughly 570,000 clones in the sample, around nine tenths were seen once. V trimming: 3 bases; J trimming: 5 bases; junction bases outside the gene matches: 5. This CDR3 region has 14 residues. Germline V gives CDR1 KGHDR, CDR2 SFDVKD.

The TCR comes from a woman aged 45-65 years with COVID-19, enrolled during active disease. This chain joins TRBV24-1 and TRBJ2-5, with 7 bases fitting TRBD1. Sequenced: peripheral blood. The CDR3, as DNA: TGTGCCACCAGTGATCGCAGGGGGATTGAGACCCAGTACTTC. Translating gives CATSDRRGIETQYF.